The T cell receptor (beta chain) under discussion was sequenced for a study of blood T cells in healthy people across ages. General study findings and limits: Relative to aged donors, long-lived donors carried more naive CD4+ cells and displayed higher diversity.

The germline gives CDR1 SGHTA, CDR2 FQGTGA. The CDR3 has 14 residues. With 5 bases clipped from V and 6 bases from J, the junction kept 7 bases outside the gene matches. A J-beta primer mix and a sample-barcoded 5' primer were used in a second PCR of about 7 to 12 cycles. Each CDR3 protein gets one entry after TCRdb re-called the 5' RACE reads with MiXCR. This table holds roughly 1,800,000 distinct CDR3 sequences, roughly 52% found once. Regarding this clonotype: What it recognizes is unknown.

The sequencing sample was made of blood. This sequence originates from a woman aged 35 to 49 in good health. The rearrangement joins TRBV7-3 to TRBJ2-1; 7 bases map to TRBD2. This chain's CDR3 is CASSVQRDLNEQFF. Written as DNA, the CDR3 is TGTGCCAGCAGCGTCCAGCGGGACCTCAATGAGCAGTTCTTC.